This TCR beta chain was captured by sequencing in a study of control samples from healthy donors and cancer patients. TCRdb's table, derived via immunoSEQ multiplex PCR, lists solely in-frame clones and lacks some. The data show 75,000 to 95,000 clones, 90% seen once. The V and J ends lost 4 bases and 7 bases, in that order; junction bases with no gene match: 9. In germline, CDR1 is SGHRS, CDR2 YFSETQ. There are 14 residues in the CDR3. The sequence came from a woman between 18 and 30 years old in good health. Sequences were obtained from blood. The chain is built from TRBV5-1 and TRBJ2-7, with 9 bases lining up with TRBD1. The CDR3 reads CASSLGTGKREQYF. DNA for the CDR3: TGCGCCAGCAGCCTCGGGACAGGGAAGAGGGAGCAGTACTTC. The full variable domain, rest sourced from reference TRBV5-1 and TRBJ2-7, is KAGVTQTPRYLIKTRGQQVTLSCSPISGHRSVSWYQQTPGQGLQFLFEYFSETQRNKGNFPGRFSGRQFSNSRSEMNVSTLELGDSALYLCASSLGTGKREQYFGPGTRLTVT.